A single sample is the source of the 14 T cell receptor beta chains below, sequenced in a study of vaccination effects on CD4 cells after COVID-19. Generated by immunoSEQ multiplex PCR, the TCRdb table keeps only in-frame clones and is missing some. The data show about 41,000 clones, with under 75% seen just once and approximately 24% held by the top ten. Their specific antigens are unknown. ViraFEST expansion of antigen-specific CD4+ T cells with viral peptide pools preceded sequencing. Culture proceeded for more than 8 days, and CD4+ T cells were then isolated. The healthy vaccine recipients, who had no prior SARS-CoV-2 infection, showed negative nucleocapsid antibodies. The material sequenced was CD4+ T cells from PBMCs cultured with HCoV-OC43 spike peptides, taken before COVID-19 vaccination. The subset here: HCoV-OC43 spike overlapping peptide pool stimulation. These receptor sequences come from a human donor who received a COVID-19 vaccine.

This clone showed up just a few times. This sequence joins TRBV6-6 and TRBJ1-1, with unresolved D. CDR1 and CDR2 from the germline V gene are MNHNY and SVGAGI (reference sequence). Trimming stripped 9 bases from V and 0 bases from J, with 14 bases between. This CDR3 contains 14 residues. The CDR3, as DNA: TGTGCCAGTACCGGGAGCACAATGAACACTGAAGCTTTCTTT. Protein: CASTGSTMNTEAFF.

The chain couples TRBV19 to TRBJ1-1, with a weak D call TRBD1 (6 bases). V was pared by 7 bases and J by 1 base, with 10 bases between. There are 13 residues in the CDR3. The V gene's germline CDR1 is LNHDA and CDR2 SQIVND (reference sequence). The CDR3 loop is CASNRVPNTEAFF. The CDR3 DNA sequence: TGTGCCAGTAACAGGGTACCGAACACTGAAGCTTTCTTT.

This sequence joins TRBV6-1 and TRBJ1-2; a possible D gene is TRBD1 (5 bases). The CDR3 extends over 13 amino acids. The ends were cut back, 3 bases at V and 11 bases at J, with 16 bases in the middle. Germline-derived CDR1 and CDR2 are MNHNS and SASEGT. The CDR3 DNA follows: TGTGCCAGCAGTGAGGATTATAGGGGTGGATACACCTTC. Translated, it gives CASSEDYRGGYTF.

The CDR3 sequence: CASRTGMGNEKLFF. The CDR3 DNA is TGTGCCAGCAGAACAGGGATGGGAAATGAAAAACTGTTTTTT. The chain is built from TRBV2 and TRBJ1-4; tentatively, D is TRBD1 (6 bases). Trimming removed 6 bases from V and 5 bases from J, with 13 bases in between. CDR3 length: 14 amino acids. Germline CDR1 is SNHLY and CDR2 is FYNNEI. Looking up the rest from reference TRBV2 and TRBJ1-4 gives the full variable domain: EPEVTQTPSHQVTQMGQEVILRCVPISNHLYFYWYRQILGQKVEFLVSFYNNEISEKSEIFDDQFSVERPDGSNFTLKIRSTKLEDSAMYFCASRTGMGNEKLFFGSGTQLSVL.

This clone was recorded only once. CDR3 sequence reads: CASSQEKGLWYNEQFF. CDR3 nucleotides: TGTGCCAGCAGCCAAGAAAAGGGACTATGGTACAATGAGCAGTTCTTC. J is TRBJ2-1 and V is TRBV14; 7 bases line up with TRBD2. The germline V gene encodes CDR1 SGHDN and CDR2 FVKESK. The CDR3 runs to 16 residues. Unmatched junction bases numbered 6, after V lost 0 bases and J lost 4 bases.

This rearrangement joins TRBV7-8 to TRBJ2-1; 14 bases align to TRBD2. V was pared by 6 bases and J by 7 bases, with 5 bases of the junction left unmatched. The CDR3 extends over 15 amino acids. Germline V gene data show CDR1 as SGHVS and CDR2 as FQNEAQ. This chain's CDR3 is CASRPTSGRANEQFF. The CDR3 DNA reads TGTGCCAGCAGACCGACTAGCGGGAGGGCAAATGAGCAGTTCTTC.

This clone appeared a single time. The chain has TRBV5-6 and TRBJ1-1; 7 bases line up with TRBD1. Trimming took 0 bases from V and 1 from J; bases not matched to a gene: 6. CDR1 and CDR2 (germline): SGHDT, YYEEEE. CDR3 length equals 16 residues. DNA for the CDR3: TGTGCCAGCAGCTTGGCGTTAGGGACAGAGAACACTGAAGCTTTCTTT. This translates into CASSLALGTENTEAFF. The full variable domain, its missing parts supplied by reference TRBV5-6 and TRBJ1-1, is DAGVTQSPTHLIKTRGQQVTLRCSPKSGHDTVSWYQQALGQGPQFIFQYYEEEERQRGNFPDRFSGHQFPNYSSELNVNALLLGDSALYLCASSLALGTENTEAFFGQGTRLTVV.

This clone occurred a few times. The chain is built from TRBV9 and TRBJ2-5; D gene unclear. In germline, CDR1 is SGDLS, CDR2 YYNGEE. V was clipped by 0 bases and J by 2 bases, with 11 bases between them. The CDR3 length is 15 residues. The CDR3 DNA is TGTGCCAGCAGCGTAGGTAGTATCCCGCAAGAGACCCAGTACTTC. Amino acid sequence: CASSVGSIPQETQYF.

The chain combines TRBV28 with TRBJ2-5; D remains unclear. With 6 bases removed from V and 2 bases from J, the gap between germline ends came to 4 bases. In germline, CDR1 is MDHEN, CDR2 SYDVKM. There are 11 residues in the CDR3. The CDR3 loop is CASRGQETQYF. CDR3 DNA sequence: TGTGCCAGCAGGGGGCAAGAGACCCAGTACTTC.

This chain links TRBV28 with TRBJ2-1; 14 bases map to TRBD2. The V gene's germline CDR1 is MDHEN and CDR2 SYDVKM. The CDR3 sequence is 18 residues long. Trimming cost V 6 bases and J 1 base; bases outside gene matches: 8. This chain's CDR3 is CASSPGLAGVKSYNEQFF. The CDR3 region has the DNA TGTGCCAGCAGCCCGGGACTAGCGGGAGTTAAGTCCTACAATGAGCAGTTCTTC. Looking up the rest from reference TRBV28 and TRBJ2-1 gives the full variable domain: DVKVTQSSRYLVKRTGEKVFLECVQDMDHENMFWYRQDPGLGLRLIYFSYDVKMKEKGDIPEGYSVSREKKERFSLILESASTNQTSMYLCASSPGLAGVKSYNEQFFGPGTRLTVL.

The CDR3 protein is CASTDSGGPWEQYF. For the CDR3, the DNA is TGTGCCAGCACCGATAGCGGGGGCCCCTGGGAGCAGTACTTC. The rearrangement links TRBV6-5 to TRBJ2-7; TRBD2 aligns across 9 bases. The germline CDR1 and CDR2 sequences are MNHEY and SVGAGI. V lost 7 bases, J lost 7 bases, and 11 bases stayed unmatched. CDR3 size: 14 residues.

Of note for this clone: Other nucleotide sequences from this sample produce the same CDR3. The V call is TRBV18, the J call TRBJ2-1; D remains ambiguous. The germline V gene encodes CDR1 KGHSH and CDR2 LQKENI. The V end lost 6 bases, the J end lost 0 bases, and 12 bases lay between the germline ends. The CDR3 is made up of 15 amino acids. CDR3 nucleotide sequence: TGTGCCAGCTCGCCATTACCGAGCTCCTACAATGAGCAGTTCTTC. Protein sequence: CASSPLPSSYNEQFF.

The gene calls are TRBV2 and TRBJ1-4, with a possible D match to TRBD1 (5 bases). The germline CDR1 and CDR2 sequences are SNHLY and FYNNEI. The CDR3 has 14 residues. Trimming removed 7 bases from V and 3 bases from J, with 12 bases in between. The CDR3 is CASTDGASNEKLFF. The DNA for the CDR3 is TGTGCCAGCACCGATGGGGCTTCTAATGAAAAACTGTTTTTT.

The chain employs TRBV6-5 and TRBJ2-7; 8 nucleotides align to TRBD2. This CDR3 has 12 amino acids. Germline V gives CDR1 MNHEY, CDR2 SVGAGI. The ends lost 10 bases at V and 6 bases at J; junction bases unmatched: 8. The CDR3 region is CATRGGTTEQYF. CDR3 DNA sequence: TGTGCCACCCGGGGGGGAACGACCGAGCAGTACTTC.